This T cell receptor beta chain was sequenced in a study of T cell clonality in common variable immunodeficiency. This clone has at least ten counts. The read is 3 residues too short to cover the CDR3 end, so that end is filled in from the germline J gene. Both groups were predominantly of Caucasian heritage. Germline CDR1 reads MGHRA; CDR2 reads YSYEKL. The J segment lost 4 bases and the V segment lost 1 base, leaving 11 bases of the junction unmatched. There are 18 residues in the CDR3. Data came from immunoSEQ multiplex PCR; TCRdb stores just in-frame clones and leaves some out. The specimen has tens of thousands of clones, none found just once.

The chain is built from TRBV4-1 and TRBJ2-5, with 11 bases matching TRBD2. This TCR came from a person aged 18 to 70 in good health. Sequencing was carried out using peripheral blood mononuclear cells. CDR3 DNA, as far as it was read: TGCGCCAGCAGCCAAGCGCTAGCGGGAGGTGGCAATCGAGAGACC. Its translation: CASSQALAGGGNRET. The entire CDR3 sequence reads CASSQALAGGGNRETQYF.